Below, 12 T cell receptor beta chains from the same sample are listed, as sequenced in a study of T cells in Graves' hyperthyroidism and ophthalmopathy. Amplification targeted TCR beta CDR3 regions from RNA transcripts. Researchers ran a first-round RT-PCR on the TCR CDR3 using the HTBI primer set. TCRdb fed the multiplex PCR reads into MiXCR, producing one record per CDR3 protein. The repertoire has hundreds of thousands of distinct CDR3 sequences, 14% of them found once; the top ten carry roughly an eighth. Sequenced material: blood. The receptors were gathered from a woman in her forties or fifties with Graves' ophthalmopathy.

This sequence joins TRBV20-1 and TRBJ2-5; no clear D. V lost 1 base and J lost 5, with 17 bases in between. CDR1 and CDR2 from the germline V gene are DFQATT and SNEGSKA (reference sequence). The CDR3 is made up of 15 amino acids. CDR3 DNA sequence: TGCAGTGCTAGAGGTGTCTTTCGCCGGGTGGAGACCCAGTACTTC. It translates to CSARGVFRRVETQYF.

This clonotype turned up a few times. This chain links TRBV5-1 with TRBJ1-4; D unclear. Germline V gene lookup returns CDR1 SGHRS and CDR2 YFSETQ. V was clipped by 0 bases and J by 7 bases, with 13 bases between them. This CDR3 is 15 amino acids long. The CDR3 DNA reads TGCGCCAGCAGCTTGGCTCGAAATGGAGGTGAAAAACTGTTTTTT. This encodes CASSLARNGGEKLFF.

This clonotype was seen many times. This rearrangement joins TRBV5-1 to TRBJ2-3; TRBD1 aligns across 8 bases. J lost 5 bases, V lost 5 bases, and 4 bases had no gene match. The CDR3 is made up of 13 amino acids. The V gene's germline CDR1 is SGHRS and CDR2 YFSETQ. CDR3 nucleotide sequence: TGCGCCAGCAGACCGGACAGGGAAGATACGCAGTATTTT. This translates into CASRPDREDTQYF.

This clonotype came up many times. CDR3 protein: CASSLLLGQGASGYTF. The CDR3 DNA reads TGTGCCAGCAGTTTATTGCTAGGACAGGGGGCATCTGGCTACACCTTC. This chain uses TRBV28 with TRBJ1-2; 11 bases are shared with TRBD1. CDR3 length: 16 amino acids. V lost 1 base to trimming and J lost 7 bases; unmatched junction nucleotides: 8. CDR1 and CDR2 from the germline V gene are MDHEN and SYDVKM.

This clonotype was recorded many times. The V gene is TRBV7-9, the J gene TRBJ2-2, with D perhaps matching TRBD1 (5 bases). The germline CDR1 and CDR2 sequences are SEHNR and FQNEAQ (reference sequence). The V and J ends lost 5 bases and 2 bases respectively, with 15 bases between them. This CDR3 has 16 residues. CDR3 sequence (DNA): TGTGCCAGCAGCCTATACAGGCCTATTAACACCGGGGAGCTGTTTTTT. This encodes CASSLYRPINTGELFF.

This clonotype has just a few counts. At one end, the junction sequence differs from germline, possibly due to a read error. The CDR3 here is CTSSWGGSHEQFF. CDR3 nucleotides: TGTACCAGCAGCTGGGGCGGAAGCCATGAGCAGTTCTTC. The chain links TRBV2 to TRBJ2-1, with D perhaps TRBD1 (5 bases). The CDR3 loop spans 13 amino acids. Germline CDR1 is SNHLY and CDR2 is FYNNEI.

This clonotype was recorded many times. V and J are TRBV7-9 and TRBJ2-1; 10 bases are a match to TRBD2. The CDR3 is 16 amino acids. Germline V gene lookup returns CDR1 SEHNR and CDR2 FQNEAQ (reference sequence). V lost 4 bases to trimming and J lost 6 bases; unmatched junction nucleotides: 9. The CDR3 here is CASSSKAGGPVNEQFF. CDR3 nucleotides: TGTGCCAGCAGCTCCAAAGCGGGAGGGCCGGTCAATGAGCAGTTCTTC. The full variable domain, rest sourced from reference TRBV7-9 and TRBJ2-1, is DTGVSQNPRHKITKRGQNVTFRCDPISEHNRLYWYRQTLGQGPEFLTYFQNEAQLEKSRLLSDRFSAERPKGSFSTLEIQRTEQGDSAMYLCASSSKAGGPVNEQFFGPGTRLTVL.

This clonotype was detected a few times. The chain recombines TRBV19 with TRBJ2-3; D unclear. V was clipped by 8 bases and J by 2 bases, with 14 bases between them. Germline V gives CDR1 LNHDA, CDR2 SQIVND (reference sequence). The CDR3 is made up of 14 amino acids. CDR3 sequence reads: CASGPPGDTDTQYF. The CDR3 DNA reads TGTGCCAGTGGGCCCCCTGGTGACACAGATACGCAGTATTTT.

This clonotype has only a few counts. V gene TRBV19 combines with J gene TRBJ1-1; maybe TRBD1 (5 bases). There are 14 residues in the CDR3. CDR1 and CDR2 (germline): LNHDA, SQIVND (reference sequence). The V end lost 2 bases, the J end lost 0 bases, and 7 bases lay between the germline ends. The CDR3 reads CASSIRGMNTEAFF. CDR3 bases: TGTGCCAGTAGTATACGGGGGATGAACACTGAAGCTTTCTTT.

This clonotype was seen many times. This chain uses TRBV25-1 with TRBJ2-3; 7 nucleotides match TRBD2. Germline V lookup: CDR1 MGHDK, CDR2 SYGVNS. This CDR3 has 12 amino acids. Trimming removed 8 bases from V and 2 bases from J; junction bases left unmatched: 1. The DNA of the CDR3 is TGTGCCAGCGGACTAGTCACAGATACGCAGTATTTT. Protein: CASGLVTDTQYF.

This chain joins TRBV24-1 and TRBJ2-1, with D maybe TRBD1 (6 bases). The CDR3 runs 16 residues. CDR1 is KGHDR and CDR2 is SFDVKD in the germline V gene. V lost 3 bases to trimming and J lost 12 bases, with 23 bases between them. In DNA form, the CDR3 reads TGTGCCACCAGTGATCCCGGGACAAGGCCCGTTCGGGGGCAGTTCTTC. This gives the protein CATSDPGTRPVRGQFF.

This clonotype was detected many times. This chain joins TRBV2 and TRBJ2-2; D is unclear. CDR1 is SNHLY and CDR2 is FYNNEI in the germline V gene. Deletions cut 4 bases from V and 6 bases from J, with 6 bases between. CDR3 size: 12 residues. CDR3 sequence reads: CASSGYPGELFF. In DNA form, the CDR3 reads TGTGCCAGCAGTGGATACCCCGGGGAGCTGTTTTTT.